Presented here are 6 T cell receptor beta chains from one specimen sequenced in a study of cytomegalovirus exposure and HLA in healthy donors. This table comes from immunoSEQ multiplex PCR, and its TCRdb copy is limited to in-frame clones, with some not included. The table lists about 56,000 clones, roughly 93% of them singletons. Material for sequencing was PBMCs. The source of these receptors is a woman under 30 in good health and CMV-seropositive.

The sample holds one count of this clone. V and J are TRBV2 and TRBJ2-7, with TRBD1 as a possible D gene (6 bases). The germline V and J ends were trimmed by 7 bases and 4 bases, with 14 bases remaining between them. The germline V gene encodes CDR1 SNHLY and CDR2 FYNNEI. This CDR3 region has 13 residues. This CDR3 reads CASNSGVGYEQYF. Written as DNA, the CDR3 is TGTGCCAGCAACTCAGGGGTCGGGTACGAGCAGTACTTC.

The J gene is TRBJ2-3, the V gene TRBV5-1, with 8 bases identical to TRBD2. Germline assignment: CDR1 SGHRS and CDR2 YFSETQ. This CDR3 region has 16 residues. The V gene end was trimmed by 0 bases and the J gene end by 2 bases; junction bases not matched to a gene: 5. CDR3 coding DNA: TGCGCCAGCAGCTTGGATGCTAGCGGGTCCACAGATACGCAGTATTTT. Its translation: CASSLDASGSTDTQYF.

The chain uses TRBV7-6 and TRBJ2-7; D is ambiguous. Germline V gene lookup returns CDR1 SGHVS and CDR2 FNYEAQ. The CDR3 is made up of 15 amino acids. Deletions cut 4 bases from V and 2 bases from J, with 15 bases between. The CDR3: CASSSPSETTYEQYF. Written as DNA, the CDR3 is TGTGCCAGCAGCTCCCCCTCAGAAACTACCTACGAGCAGTACTTC.

This chain joins TRBV19 and TRBJ1-2; 8 nucleotides line up with TRBD1. Germline values: CDR1 LNHDA, CDR2 SQIVND (reference sequence). The CDR3 has 16 residues. V shed 3 bases, J shed 0 bases, and the junction held 6 bases outside the gene matches. Here the CDR3 DNA reads TGTGCCAGTAGTATTGTACGGACAGGGCCTAACTATGGCTACACCTTC. It codes for CASSIVRTGPNYGYTF.

The V call is TRBV6-1, the J call TRBJ2-3; 9 positions agree with TRBD1. Losses at the gene ends were 4 bases for V and 2 bases for J; bases not matched to a gene: 7. The CDR3 extends over 16 amino acids. Per the germline V gene, CDR1 is MNHNS and CDR2 is SASEGT. In DNA, the CDR3 is TGTGCCAGCAGTGCCGAAACAGGGGGCCCCACAGATACGCAGTATTTT. This translates into CASSAETGGPTDTQYF.

This clone has just a few counts. The CDR3 coding sequence is TGTGCCAGCAGCCTAAGGGGGATTTACAATGAGCAGTTCTTC. Protein: CASSLRGIYNEQFF. V is TRBV28 and J is TRBJ2-1, with a tentative D call TRBD1 (6 bases). Germline values: CDR1 MDHEN, CDR2 SYDVKM. This CDR3 comprises 14 residues. Between the trimmed V and J ends, which lost 6 bases and 4 bases, there was a span of 13 bases.